The rows below give T cell receptor beta chains drawn from one sample of a study of blood T cell repertoires in COVID-19. Assay used: immunoSEQ multiplex PCR; TCRdb lists only in-frame clones, some missing. Of some 400,000 clones in the sample, around 87% were seen once. Source material: peripheral blood. Receptors were obtained from a woman aged 25-40 years with COVID-19, enrolled during active disease. CDR3s include the opening cysteine and the closing phenylalanine or tryptophan. A D gene is named only where the DNA matches it firmly. Rows may omit the clone size; those that give it use once, few, many or a size class.

abundance: few; j_gene: TRBJ2-7; d_gene: TRBD1; v_gene: TRBV5-4; CDR3aa: CASSRAGQGETYEQYF; CDR3nt: TGTGCCAGCAGCCGAGCGGGACAGGGAGAGACCTACGAGCAGTACTTC
abundance: NA; j_gene: TRBJ2-3; d_gene: TRBD2; v_gene: TRBV5-1; CDR3aa: CASSELAGGGTDTQYF; CDR3nt: TGCGCCAGCAGCGAACTAGCGGGAGGAGGCACAGATACGCAGTATTTT
abundance: NA; j_gene: TRBJ2-3; d_gene: NA; v_gene: TRBV2; CDR3aa: CASRLQGDTQYF; CDR3nt: TGTGCCAGCAGGCTACAGGGAGATACGCAGTATTTT
abundance: NA; j_gene: TRBJ2-2; d_gene: TRBD1; v_gene: TRBV28; CDR3aa: CASSLARGPQIGTGELFF; CDR3nt: TGTGCCAGCAGTTTGGCTAGGGGGCCCCAAATAGGGACCGGGGAGCTGTTTTTT
abundance: NA; j_gene: TRBJ2-7; d_gene: TRBD2; v_gene: TRBV4-1; CDR3aa: CASSLAGGYEQYF; CDR3nt: TGCGCCAGCAGCCTAGCGGGGGGTTACGAGCAGTACTTC
abundance: NA; j_gene: TRBJ1-6; d_gene: TRBD1; v_gene: TRBV6-5; CDR3aa: CASSYATGVGSPLHF; CDR3nt: TGTGCCAGCAGTTACGCAACAGGGGTGGGTTCACCCCTCCACTTT
abundance: few; j_gene: TRBJ2-3; d_gene: NA; v_gene: TRBV29-1; CDR3aa: CSVEDPTRYTDTQYF; CDR3nt: TGCAGCGTTGAAGATCCAACTAGGTACACAGATACGCAGTATTTT
abundance: NA; j_gene: TRBJ2-7; d_gene: TRBD2; v_gene: TRBV28; CDR3aa: CASTTSASSYEQYF; CDR3nt: TGTGCCAGCACGACTAGCGCCAGCTCCTACGAGCAGTACTTC
abundance: NA; j_gene: TRBJ2-4; d_gene: TRBD2; v_gene: TRBV2; CDR3aa: CASSDEVLAGNIQYF; CDR3nt: TGTGCCAGCAGCGACGAAGTGCTAGCGGGCAACATTCAGTACTTC
abundance: once; j_gene: TRBJ2-3; d_gene: NA; v_gene: TRBV2; CDR3aa: CASRGALGDTDTQYF; CDR3nt: TGTGCCAGCAGGGGGGCTTTGGGAGACACAGATACGCAGTATTTT
abundance: NA; j_gene: TRBJ2-1; d_gene: NA; v_gene: TRBV19; CDR3aa: CASSITGDEQFF; CDR3nt: TGTGCCAGTAGTATAACGGGGGATGAGCAGTTCTTC
abundance: NA; j_gene: TRBJ2-1; d_gene: TRBD2; v_gene: TRBV9; CDR3aa: CASSVAPTSGSKSYNEQFF; CDR3nt: TGTGCCAGCAGCGTAGCTCCGACTAGCGGGAGTAAAAGTTACAATGAGCAGTTCTTC
abundance: once; j_gene: TRBJ1-3; d_gene: TRBD1; v_gene: TRBV4-3; CDR3aa: CASSQADRVGNTIYF; CDR3nt: TGCGCCAGCAGCCAAGCCGACAGGGTTGGAAACACCATATATTTT
abundance: NA; j_gene: TRBJ2-3; d_gene: TRBD2; v_gene: TRBV19; CDR3aa: CATGTSGRADTQYF; CDR3nt: TGTGCCACCGGGACTAGCGGAAGAGCAGATACGCAGTATTTT
abundance: NA; j_gene: TRBJ1-5; d_gene: TRBD1; v_gene: TRBV18; CDR3aa: CASSGTGGYSNQPQHF; CDR3nt: TGTGCCAGCTCAGGGACAGGGGGCTATAGCAATCAGCCCCAGCATTTT
abundance: NA; j_gene: TRBJ2-5; d_gene: TRBD1; v_gene: TRBV29-1; CDR3aa: CSANARDSQETQYF; CDR3nt: TGCAGCGCCAACGCCCGGGACAGCCAAGAGACCCAGTACTTC
abundance: NA; j_gene: TRBJ2-5; d_gene: TRBD1; v_gene: TRBV7-9; CDR3aa: CASTSPDRVRETQYF; CDR3nt: TGTGCCAGCACCTCCCCGGACAGGGTACGGGAGACCCAGTACTTC
abundance: NA; j_gene: TRBJ1-5; d_gene: NA; v_gene: TRBV4-1; CDR3aa: CASSPLGGYQPQHF; CDR3nt: TGCGCCAGCAGCCCTTTAGGGGGTTATCAGCCCCAGCATTTT
abundance: NA; j_gene: TRBJ2-7; d_gene: NA; v_gene: TRBV28; CDR3aa: CASSFAGPYEQYF; CDR3nt: TGTGCCAGCAGTTTTGCGGGACCCTACGAGCAGTACTTC
abundance: NA; j_gene: TRBJ1-3; d_gene: NA; v_gene: TRBV5-1; CDR3aa: CASSLAGDFSGNTIYF; CDR3nt: TGCGCCAGCAGCTTGGCCGGGGATTTCTCTGGAAACACCATATATTTT
abundance: NA; j_gene: TRBJ2-1; d_gene: NA; v_gene: TRBV7-9; CDR3aa: CASSLMADSYNEQFF; CDR3nt: TGTGCCAGCAGCTTAATGGCGGACTCCTACAATGAGCAGTTCTTC